The 29 T cell receptor beta chains below all came from one sample that was sequenced in a study of T cells in Graves' hyperthyroidism and ophthalmopathy (dated by TCRdb to between 2019 and 2020). Library method: multiplex PCR. These reads were obtained on an Illumina HiSeq 2000. Amplification of TCR beta CDR3 regions was carried out from RNA transcripts. A first-round RT-PCR of the TCR CDR3 used the HTBI primer set with the Qiagen OneStep RT-PCR kit. The public reads were reprocessed in TCRdb via fastp at Q25 and MiXCR, keeping in-frame beta chains. Every entry covers one CDR3 protein and lists the most common genes and DNA from its rows. The sample table holds about 400,000 distinct CDR3 sequences, of which roughly 15% were seen once. The ten largest make up roughly 20% of the sample. The specimen was blood. Receptors originate from a woman in her sixties with Graves' ophthalmopathy.

This clonotype was observed at least ten times. The chain uses TRBV27 and TRBJ2-7; 8 bases are a match to TRBD2. From germline, CDR1 is MNHEY and CDR2 SMNVEV (reference sequence). The CDR3 runs to 15 residues. Losses at the gene ends were 4 bases for V and 1 base for J; bases not matched to a gene: 6. The CDR3 spells CASSSLAGPSYEQYF. DNA of the CDR3: TGTGCCAGCAGTTCGTTAGCGGGGCCTTCCTACGAGCAGTACTTC.

This clonotype showed up many times. The V call is TRBV28, the J call TRBJ2-2; the D gene is possibly TRBD2 (6 bases). There are 16 residues in the CDR3. Germline CDR1 MDHEN, CDR2 SYDVKM. V was shortened by 6 bases and J by 4 bases, with 18 bases between the two germline ends. The CDR3 nucleotides read TGTGCCAGCAGCCTGGGACTTGGGGCAGGCACCGGGGAGCTGTTTTTT. Translating it yields CASSLGLGAGTGELFF.

Ten or more counts support this clonotype. J is TRBJ2-2 and V is TRBV7-2; a weak D match, TRBD1 (6 bases). The CDR3 runs 15 residues. The V gene's germline CDR1 is SGHTA and CDR2 FQGNSA. Deletions cut 2 bases from V and 6 bases from J, with 13 bases between. In DNA form, the CDR3 reads TGTGCCAGCAGCTTAAGGGGGAGTCGGGCCGGGGAGCTGTTTTTT. As protein: CASSLRGSRAGELFF.

A note on this clonotype: This may arise from a read error, as a much more abundant clone is one base away. The chain recombines TRBV5-1 with TRBJ2-1; no reliable D call. The J call is uncertain, as TRBJ2-7 better fits the DNA end. Germline CDR1 is SGHRS and CDR2 is YFSETQ. This CDR3 contains 14 residues. CDR3 sequence: CASSLALVSNEQYF. The CDR3 DNA reads TGCGCCAGCAGCTTGGCGCTAGTGTCCAATGAGCAGTACTTC.

The V gene is TRBV6-1, the J gene TRBJ2-1, with TRBD2 matching over 8 bases. CDR1 is MNHNS, CDR2 SASEGT, per germline. The CDR3 totals 16 residues. The ends lost 6 bases at V and 0 bases at J; junction bases unmatched: 7. CDR3 in DNA: TGTGCCAGCAGGCTTGATAGCGGGACCTCCTACAATGAGCAGTTCTTC. As protein: CASRLDSGTSYNEQFF.

This clonotype was seen at least ten times. The CDR3 DNA follows: TGTGCCAGCAAGCGACTAGATGACCACTACGAGCAGTACTTC. Its translation is CASKRLDDHYEQYF. The chain carries TRBV6-2 or TRBV6-3 and TRBJ2-7, with D perhaps matching TRBD2 (6 bases). Trimming pared 7 bases from V and 3 bases from J, leaving 16 bases between. The CDR3 covers 14 residues. Germline V gene sequence: CDR1 MNHEY, CDR2 SVGEGT.

In its sample, this clonotype was seen a few times. The chain carries TRBV9 and TRBJ2-2; 8 bases match TRBD2. The CDR3 contains 16 residues. Trimming at V came to 1 base and at J to 1 base, leaving 3 bases not matched to a gene. Germline CDR1 SGDLS, CDR2 YYNGEE. CDR3 nucleotide sequence: TGTGCCAGCAGCGTATCTGCGGGAGGGAACACCGGGGAGCTGTTTTTT. Translating it yields CASSVSAGGNTGELFF.

The chain carries TRBV12-3 or TRBV12-4 and TRBJ2-4, with 7 positions matching TRBD2. J lost 1 base, V lost 4 bases, and 1 base had no gene match. The CDR3 has 14 residues. CDR3 region: CASSWEGAKNIQYF. As DNA, the CDR3 is TGTGCCAGCAGTTGGGAGGGGGCCAAAAACATTCAGTACTTC.

This clonotype was seen at least ten times. The chain combines TRBV12-3 or TRBV12-4 with TRBJ1-1, with 7 bases lining up with TRBD1. The junction had 6 bases not matched to a gene; V was cut back by 5 bases and J by 6 bases. The CDR3 has 13 residues. CDR3 amino acids: CASSISGGSEAFF. The CDR3 DNA follows: TGTGCCAGCAGTATTTCAGGGGGGTCTGAAGCTTTCTTT.

This clonotype has more than one count but fewer than ten. With a much larger clone just one base away, this may be a read error. The chain has TRBV7-8 and TRBJ2-7; D not resolved. The V gene lost 5 bases and the J gene lost 2 bases, with 10 bases spanning the gap. Germline CDR1 is SGHVS and CDR2 is FQNEAQ. The CDR3 covers 13 residues. The CDR3 nucleotides read TGTGCCAGCAGCCGAACCAGGACCTACGAGCAGTACTTC. Translating gives CASSRTRTYEQYF.

This clonotype appeared many times. The J gene is TRBJ2-3, the V gene TRBV5-1, with 7 bases matching TRBD1. The CDR3 runs to 14 residues. V gave up 6 bases and J gave up 5 bases; unmatched junction bases: 9. Per germline, CDR1 SGHRS and CDR2 YFSETQ. The CDR3 protein is CASTTTRDRDTQYF. The CDR3 region has the DNA TGCGCCAGCACCACGACGAGGGACAGAGATACGCAGTATTTT.

The V gene is TRBV6-1, the J gene TRBJ2-1; 11 positions agree with TRBD2. V lost 7 bases and J lost 3; bases outside the gene matches: 8. Germline CDR1 is MNHNS and CDR2 is SASEGT. The CDR3 loop spans 16 amino acids. CDR3 sequence (DNA): TGTGCCAGCAAATTAGCGGGAGGGCCGAACTACAATGAGCAGTTCTTC. This encodes CASKLAGGPNYNEQFF.

This clonotype has just one count. The chain joins TRBV20-1 to TRBJ2-1; D unclear. CDR3 length: 13 residues. V was cut by 6 bases and J by 10 bases, with 19 bases left in between. Germline V gives CDR1 DFQATT, CDR2 SNEGSKA (reference sequence). CDR3 DNA sequence: TGCAGTGCCAAAAACCCCTCTAGTAGCGAGCAGTTCTTC. It yields the protein CSAKNPSSSEQFF.

The sample holds many counts of this clonotype. The chain joins TRBV12-3 or TRBV12-4 to TRBJ1-5, with TRBD1 matching over 7 bases. The CDR3 spans 14 residues. J was trimmed by 5 bases and V by 3 bases; bases with no gene match: 4. CDR3 in amino acids: CASSFQQGYQPQHF. In nucleotides, the CDR3 is TGTGCCAGCAGTTTTCAACAGGGGTATCAGCCCCAGCATTTT.

This clonotype was observed at least ten times. The chain carries TRBV27 and TRBJ2-1; 8 bases agree with TRBD2. Per germline, CDR1 MNHEY and CDR2 SMNVEV (reference sequence). CDR3 length equals 14 residues. V dropped 2 bases and J dropped 10; count of bases not matched to a gene: 7. In DNA form, the CDR3 reads TGTGCCAGCAGTTTACAGCGGGAGAAGAGGGAGCAGTTCTTC. It translates to CASSLQREKREQFF.

There are many counts of this clonotype. The chain joins TRBV5-1 to TRBJ2-1, with 11 bases fitting TRBD2. Losses at the gene ends were 4 bases for V and 6 bases for J; bases not matched to a gene: 15. This CDR3 contains 18 residues. The germline CDR1 and CDR2 sequences are SGHRS and YFSETQ. CDR3 region: CASSLGLAGAPLVNEQFF. CDR3 DNA sequence: TGCGCCAGCAGCCTTGGACTAGCGGGTGCTCCCCTCGTCAATGAGCAGTTCTTC.

CDR3 region: CASSPPAAGYNEQFF. The CDR3 DNA reads TGTGCCAGCAGTCCGCCGGCAGCGGGTTACAATGAGCAGTTCTTC. This chain uses TRBV12-3 or TRBV12-4 with TRBJ2-1, with a possible D match to TRBD2 (6 bases). V lost 5 bases and J lost 4, with 15 bases in between. There are 15 residues in the CDR3.

Ten or more counts support this clonotype. The rearrangement joins TRBV11-1 to TRBJ1-1; D not resolved. The germline CDR1 and CDR2 sequences are SGHAT and FQDESV (reference sequence). V was trimmed by 4 bases and J by 0 bases, leaving 9 bases between them. CDR3 length equals 14 residues. The CDR3 reads CASSSTLVNTEAFF. The CDR3 bases are TGTGCCAGCAGCTCGACCCTGGTGAACACTGAAGCTTTCTTT.

This sequence joins TRBV5-4 and TRBJ1-6; 8 nucleotides agree with TRBD1. The CDR3 contains 14 residues. The germline V gene has CDR1 SGHNT and CDR2 YYREEE (reference sequence). V shed 4 bases, J shed 5 bases, and the junction held 2 bases outside the gene matches. The CDR3 DNA follows: TGTGCCAGCAGCCAACAGGGGGATAATTCACCCCTCCACTTT. Translated, it gives CASSQQGDNSPLHF.

Many counts were recorded for this clonotype. This chain links TRBV3-1 with TRBJ2-1; TRBD1 agrees at 9 bases. Germline CDR1 reads LGHDT; CDR2 reads YNNKEL (reference sequence). V gave up 4 bases and J gave up 8 bases; unmatched junction bases: 15. The CDR3 runs to 17 residues. CDR3 sequence: CASSLSAGTGNPYEQFF. DNA for the CDR3: TGTGCCAGCAGCCTTTCAGCCGGGACAGGGAATCCCTATGAGCAGTTCTTC.

This clonotype was seen ten or more times. J is TRBJ1-5 and V is TRBV5-1; D unclear. The CDR3 runs to 15 residues. Trimming took 0 bases from V and 7 from J, leaving 14 bases between them. Germline CDR1 and CDR2: SGHRS and YFSETQ. The CDR3 spells CASSLDTASGQPQHF. CDR3 sequence (DNA): TGCGCCAGCAGCTTGGATACGGCCTCGGGGCAGCCCCAGCATTTT.

Concerning this clonotype itself: Given a much more abundant clone one base away, this may be a read error. The V gene is TRBV28, the J gene TRBJ2-1, with 7 bases that match TRBD2. With 6 bases clipped from V and 1 base from J, the junction kept 12 bases outside the gene matches. The CDR3 runs 17 residues. Germline V gives CDR1 MDHEN, CDR2 SYDVKM. The chain's CDR3 is CASSPWEGRASYNEQFF. CDR3 DNA: TGTGCCAGCAGCCCCTGGGAGGGGAGAGCATCCTACAATGAGCAGTTCTTC.

Ten or more counts support this clonotype. V gene TRBV2 combines with J gene TRBJ2-1; the match to TRBD2 covers 8 bases. Trimming at V came to 0 bases and at J to 3 bases, leaving 7 bases not matched to a gene. CDR3 size: 17 residues. Per germline, CDR1 SNHLY and CDR2 FYNNEI. The CDR3 bases are TGTGCCAGCAGTGAAGCGGGTGGCGGGAGGAGCTACAATGAGCAGTTCTTC. Translated, it gives CASSEAGGGRSYNEQFF.

In its sample, this clonotype was seen many times. V usage is TRBV2 and J usage is TRBJ1-4, with 10 positions matching TRBD1. The CDR3 has 14 amino acids. V was pared by 3 bases and J by 6 bases, with 1 base of the junction left unmatched. Per germline, CDR1 SNHLY and CDR2 FYNNEI. The CDR3 region is CASSEDRGDEKLFF. CDR3 in DNA: TGTGCCAGCAGTGAGGACAGGGGGGATGAAAAACTGTTTTTT.

The chain carries TRBV30 and TRBJ1-1; 7 bases are shared with TRBD1. The CDR3 length is 17 residues. The germline V gene encodes CDR1 GTSNPN and CDR2 SVGIG (reference sequence). Germline trimming cut 0 bases from V and 4 bases from J; bases unmatched to any gene: 14. CDR3 in amino acids: CAWSVRRFTQGGTEAFF. The CDR3, as DNA: TGTGCCTGGAGTGTACGAAGGTTTACGCAGGGGGGCACTGAAGCTTTCTTT.

This clonotype was counted many times. The J gene is TRBJ2-5, the V gene TRBV2; D is undetermined. The CDR3 contains 13 residues. CDR1 SNHLY and CDR2 FYNNEI come from the germline V gene. V lost 1 base, J lost 2 bases, and 5 bases lay in between. The CDR3 loop reads CASSEGQQETQYF. The CDR3 region has the DNA TGTGCCAGCAGTGAAGGGCAGCAAGAGACCCAGTACTTC.

This clonotype has ten or more counts. V usage is TRBV29-1 and J usage is TRBJ2-1; D gene unclear. CDR1 SQVTM and CDR2 ANQGSEA come from the germline V gene. This CDR3 comprises 14 residues. Trimming stripped 6 bases from V and 3 bases from J, with 15 bases between. CDR3 nucleotide sequence: TGCAGCGTGCGCCTAGTGGGCAACTACAATGAGCAGTTCTTC. This encodes CSVRLVGNYNEQFF.

The table lists this clonotype with a few counts. The chain combines TRBV19 with TRBJ2-2, with 8 bases matching TRBD1. The CDR3 totals 15 residues. V was pared by 7 bases and J by 3 bases, with 7 bases of the junction left unmatched. Germline V lookup: CDR1 LNHDA, CDR2 SQIVND (reference sequence). Here the CDR3 reads CASTIQGGDTGELFF. CDR3 sequence (DNA): TGTGCCAGTACGATACAGGGGGGAGACACCGGGGAGCTGTTTTTT.

This clonotype was seen many times. This chain joins TRBV12-3 or TRBV12-4 and TRBJ2-5, with 8 bases lining up with TRBD1. With V trimmed by 1 base and J by 6 bases, 7 bases remained unmatched. The CDR3 has 15 residues. Here the CDR3 reads CASSLGTGRPQTQYF. The DNA of the CDR3 is TGTGCCAGCAGTTTAGGGACAGGGCGACCGCAGACCCAGTACTTC.